Listed here are 11 T cell receptor beta chains from one sample, sequenced in a study of cytomegalovirus exposure and HLA in healthy donors. It was with 60 Vbeta and 13 Jbeta primers that the PCR ran. The protocol was immunoSEQ multiplex PCR, while the TCRdb copy is restricted to in-frame clones and leaves out a portion. The sample data list 150,000 or so clones. What was sequenced was PBMCs. Receptor source: a young man in good health and CMV-seronegative.

J is TRBJ1-2 and V is TRBV4-3; a weak D match, TRBD1 (5 bases). Germline CDR1 LGHNA, CDR2 YSLEER. V lost 0 bases and J lost 8, with 7 bases in between. This CDR3 is built from 12 residues. The CDR3 loop is CASSQEGAGYTF. In nucleotides, the CDR3 is TGCGCCAGCAGCCAAGAAGGGGCGGGCTACACCTTC.

The gene calls are TRBV9 and TRBJ1-1; 10 nucleotides align to TRBD1. V dropped 4 bases and J dropped 0; count of bases not matched to a gene: 6. CDR1 and CDR2 (germline): SGDLS, YYNGEE. The CDR3 contains 16 residues. CDR3 nucleotides: TGTGCCAGCAGCCCCAGGACAGGGGGGATGAACACTGAAGCTTTCTTT. Encoded protein: CASSPRTGGMNTEAFF. The variable domain in full, with the rest retrieved from reference TRBV9 and TRBJ1-1, is DSGVTQTPKHLITATGQRVTLRCSPRSGDLSVYWYQQSLDQGLQFLIQYYNGEERAKGNILERFSAQQFPDLHSELNLSSLELGDSALYFCASSPRTGGMNTEAFFGQGTRLTVV.

The chain combines TRBV9 with TRBJ1-1; no clear D gene. This CDR3 has 15 amino acids. Germline V CDR1 and CDR2: SGDLS, YYNGEE. V was pared by 3 bases and J by 5 bases, with 17 bases between. CDR3 nucleotides: TGTGCCAGCAGCGAATATAACCCAGGAAGTACTGAAGCTTTCTTT. Amino acids: CASSEYNPGSTEAFF.

The chain links TRBV5-1 to TRBJ1-2; D gene unclear. The germline V gene encodes CDR1 SGHRS and CDR2 YFSETQ. The CDR3 contains 13 residues. V lost 4 bases, J lost 0 bases, and 7 bases lay in between. The CDR3 loop is CASSAGTNYGYTF. The CDR3 DNA sequence: TGCGCCAGCAGCGCCGGGACTAACTATGGCTACACCTTC.

This chain joins TRBV7-2 and TRBJ2-1; TRBD2 matches at 10 bases. Germline V gene data show CDR1 as SGHTA and CDR2 as FQGNSA. J was trimmed by 14 bases and V by 2 bases; bases with no gene match: 12. CDR3 length: 15 amino acids. CDR3 residues: CASSLTPASGGSEFF. The CDR3 nucleotides are TGTGCCAGCAGCTTAACCCCCGCTAGCGGGGGAAGCGAGTTCTTC.

J is TRBJ1-2 and V is TRBV6-5; unclear D gene. Per germline, CDR1 MNHEY and CDR2 SVGAGI. V lost 7 bases and J lost 2, with 11 bases in between. This CDR3 spans 13 amino acids. The CDR3 region is CASKKTTNYGYTF. CDR3 sequence (DNA): TGTGCCAGCAAAAAGACGACAAACTATGGCTACACCTTC.

The V call is TRBV5-1, the J call TRBJ2-7; TRBD1 is a possible D gene (6 bases). The CDR3 is made up of 12 amino acids. Germline loops: CDR1 SGHRS, CDR2 YFSETQ. The V and J ends lost 0 bases and 6 bases respectively, with 7 bases between them. CDR3 sequence (DNA): TGCGCCAGCAGCTTGGCGGACAGCGAGCAGTACTTC. Translation gives CASSLADSEQYF.

The CDR3 DNA reads as TGTGCCAGCAGCACTTATATACAGGGGGCCTATGGCTACACCTTC. This sequence encodes CASSTYIQGAYGYTF. The rearrangement links TRBV7-9 to TRBJ1-2; 9 bases line up with TRBD1. CDR3 length equals 15 residues. Unmatched junction bases numbered 8, after V lost 5 bases and J lost 4 bases. Germline V gene data show CDR1 as SEHNR and CDR2 as FQNEAQ (reference sequence). Full variable domain (missing parts from reference TRBV7-9 and TRBJ1-2): DTGVSQNPRHKITKRGQNVTFRCDPISEHNRLYWYRQTLGQGPEFLTYFQNEAQLEKSRLLSDRFSAERPKGSFSTLEIQRTEQGDSAMYLCASSTYIQGAYGYTFGSGTRLTVV.

V usage is TRBV27 and J usage is TRBJ2-3, with D tentatively TRBD2 (5 bases). CDR1 is MNHEY and CDR2 is SMNVEV in the germline V gene (reference sequence). V shed 3 bases and J shed 3 bases, with 13 bases lying between them. This CDR3 spans 15 amino acids. As DNA, the CDR3 is TGTGCCAGCAGTTTTCGGGGATTAGTGACAGATACGCAGTATTTT. Amino acids: CASSFRGLVTDTQYF.

This chain links TRBV6-5 with TRBJ1-1, with 8 bases matching TRBD1. This CDR3 has 13 residues. The junction had 6 bases not matched to a gene; V was cut back by 7 bases and J by 5 bases. The germline CDR1 and CDR2 sequences are MNHEY and SVGAGI. CDR3 coding DNA: TGTGCCAGCACCTCAGGGGGCTTGACTGAAGCTTTCTTT. Amino acids: CASTSGGLTEAFF.

The chain joins TRBV5-6 to TRBJ2-5, with 9 bases fitting TRBD1. Germline CDR1 reads SGHDT; CDR2 reads YYEEEE. The CDR3 spans 17 residues. J was trimmed by 0 bases and V by 4 bases; bases with no gene match: 10. CDR3 loop: CASSDRTGVGDQETQYF. CDR3 bases: TGTGCCAGCAGCGATAGGACAGGGGTGGGGGACCAAGAGACCCAGTACTTC.